This T cell receptor beta chain was sequenced for a study of control samples from healthy donors and cancer patients. The germline gives CDR1 MNHEY, CDR2 SVGAGI. Trimming took 0 bases from V and 8 from J; bases not matched to a gene: 9. The CDR3 runs 15 residues. The protocol was immunoSEQ multiplex PCR, while the TCRdb copy is restricted to in-frame clones and leaves out a portion. This table holds fewer than 60,000 clones, roughly 85% found once. The sequence derives from a woman in her 50s with lung cancer. Sequenced: PBMCs. The chain employs TRBV6-5 and TRBJ1-2, with 7 bases that match TRBD1. The CDR3 sequence: CASSYSRGLQGGYTF. As DNA, the CDR3 is TGTGCCAGCAGTTACTCAAGGGGGCTCCAAGGAGGCTACACCTTC.